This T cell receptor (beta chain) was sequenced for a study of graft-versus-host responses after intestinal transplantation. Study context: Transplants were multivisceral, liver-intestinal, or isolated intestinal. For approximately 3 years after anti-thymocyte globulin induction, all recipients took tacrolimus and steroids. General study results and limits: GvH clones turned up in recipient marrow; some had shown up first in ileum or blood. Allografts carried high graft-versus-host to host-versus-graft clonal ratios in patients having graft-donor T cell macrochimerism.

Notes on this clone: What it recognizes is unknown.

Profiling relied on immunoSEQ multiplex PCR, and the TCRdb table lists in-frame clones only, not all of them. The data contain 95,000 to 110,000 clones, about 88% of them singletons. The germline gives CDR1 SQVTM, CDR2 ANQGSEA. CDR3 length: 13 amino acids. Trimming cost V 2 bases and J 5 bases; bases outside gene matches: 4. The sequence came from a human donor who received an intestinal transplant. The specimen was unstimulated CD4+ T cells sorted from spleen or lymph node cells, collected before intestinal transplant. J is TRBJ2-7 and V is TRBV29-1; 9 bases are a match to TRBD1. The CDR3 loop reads CSVEQDRGNEQYF. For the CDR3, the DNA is TGCAGCGTTGAACAGGACAGGGGCAACGAGCAGTACTTC.